A selection of T cell receptor beta chains follows, all from one sample in a study of identical twins' blood T cells. Using its own MiXCR run on the 5' RACE reads, TCRdb lists one record per CDR3 protein. The table includes a few hundred thousand distinct CDR3 sequences, 28% detected once. The sequencing input was PBMCs. These TCRs come from a woman aged 18-49 years in good health. CDR3s leave out the opening cysteine and the closing phenylalanine or tryptophan. Clone size is stated in some rows and not others, as once, few, many or a class when expanded.

TRBJ1-4 | TRBV28 | few | ASSSDFGEKLF
TRBJ2-2 | TRBV5-1 | NA | ASSFDNTGELF
TRBJ1-3 | TRBV6-6 | few | ASSYPGQGDGGNTIY
TRBJ1-1 | TRBV10-3 | many | AISDRGSDTEAF
TRBJ1-1 | TRBV20-1 | once | SAGDTRVNTEAF
TRBJ2-7 | TRBV29-1 | NA | SVEAPGPRSEQY
TRBJ1-4 | TRBV11-2 | few | ASSLGQGRSNEKLF
TRBJ2-3 | TRBV20-1 | few | SARPPGLAPDTQY
TRBJ1-1 | TRBV7-3 | NA | ASSLTGFRSTEAF
TRBJ2-2 | TRBV10-3 | NA | AIEGTSRELF
TRBJ1-2 | TRBV27 | NA | ASSFPRDRGLYYGYT
TRBJ2-2 | TRBV19 | NA | ATTGTRDTGELF
TRBJ2-3 | TRBV23-1 | few | AKGATQADTQY
TRBJ1-1 | TRBV29-1 | many | SALGAYRGSDTEAF
TRBJ2-4 | TRBV12-3/TRBV12-4 | NA | ASSRRRVKNIQY
TRBJ1-2 | TRBV18 | NA | ASSPGGFYGYT
TRBJ2-3 | TRBV2 | NA | ASGGYGDTQY
TRBJ2-1 | TRBV2 | many | ASPSGRLGVAEQF